The text below deals with one T cell receptor beta chain. Its antigen remains unidentified. Sequencing was performed with immunoSEQ multiplex PCR; in TCRdb, only in-frame clones are kept and a portion is missing. The sample holds 75,000 to 95,000 clones; around four fifths are singletons and the top ten take less than 8.5%. The data derive from a study of PD-L1 blockade in urothelial cancer. At the level of the study: Once treatment had started, blood was analyzed at 3 weeks (second dose) and again at 6 weeks. Study results and caveats: A below-median TCR clonality in blood before treatment predicted better survival.

Germline V gives CDR1 SGDLS, CDR2 YYNGEE. The length of the CDR3 is 16 residues. V was pared by 4 bases and J by 3 bases, with 10 bases of the junction left unmatched. Time point indicated: pretreatment peripheral blood. The source of this sequence is a man aged 40-49 years with urothelial cancer. This rearrangement joins TRBV9 to TRBJ2-7, with 10 positions matching TRBD1. Here the sequenced sample was PBMCs, taken around atezolizumab (anti-PD-L1) treatment. The CDR3 here is CASSQGSGTGDYEQYF. CDR3 nucleotides: TGTGCCAGCAGCCAAGGCAGCGGGACAGGGGACTACGAGCAGTACTTC.